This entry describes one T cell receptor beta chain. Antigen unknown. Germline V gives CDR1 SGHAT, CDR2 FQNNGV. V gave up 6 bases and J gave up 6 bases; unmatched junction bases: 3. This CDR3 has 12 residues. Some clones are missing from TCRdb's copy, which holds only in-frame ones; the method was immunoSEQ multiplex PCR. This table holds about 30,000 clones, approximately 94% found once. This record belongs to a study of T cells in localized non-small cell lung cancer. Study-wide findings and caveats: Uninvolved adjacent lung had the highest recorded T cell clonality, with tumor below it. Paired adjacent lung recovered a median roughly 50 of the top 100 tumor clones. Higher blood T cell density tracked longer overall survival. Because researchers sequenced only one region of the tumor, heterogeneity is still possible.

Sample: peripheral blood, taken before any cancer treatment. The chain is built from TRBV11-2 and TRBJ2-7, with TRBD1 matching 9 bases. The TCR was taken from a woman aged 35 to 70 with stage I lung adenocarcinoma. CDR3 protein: CASRATGGEQYF. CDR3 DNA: TGTGCCAGCAGGGCGACAGGGGGCGAGCAGTACTTC.